The 5 T cell receptor beta chains given below trace back to one sample, sequenced in a study of early T cells in non-severe SARS-CoV-2 infection. Via MiXCR, TCRdb re-called the 5' RACE reads, giving one row per CDR3 protein. The top ten clones hold 10% to 12% of a sample with about 29,000 distinct CDR3 sequences, about 4.8% of them seen once. Sequencing was done on a sample of whole blood. The source is an adult who was a healthcare worker with PCR-confirmed SARS-CoV-2 infection or an uninfected control (not recorded which).

This clonotype occurred a few times. V gene TRBV5-1 combines with J gene TRBJ2-7, with TRBD2 as a possible D gene (6 bases). CDR3 size: 13 residues. V was shortened by 0 bases and J by 3 bases, with 7 bases between the two germline ends. The germline CDR1 and CDR2 sequences are SGHRS and YFSETQ. This CDR3 reads CASSLGGVYEQYF. CDR3 DNA: TGCGCCAGCAGCTTGGGGGGGGTCTACGAGCAGTACTTC.

This clonotype was recorded a few times. This chain connects TRBV3-1 to TRBJ2-3; TRBD1 matches at 9 bases. Looked up from germline, CDR1 is LGHDT and CDR2 is YNNKEL (reference sequence). The CDR3 spans 16 residues. With V trimmed by 1 base and J by 7 bases, 9 bases remained unmatched. The chain's CDR3 is CASSQGRDRVRNTQYF. The CDR3 DNA is TGTGCCAGCAGCCAAGGAAGGGACAGGGTTCGAAATACGCAGTATTTT.

This clonotype occurred once. With a much larger clone just one base away, this may be a read error. The CDR3 carries no conserved terminal phenylalanine or tryptophan, so it likely arises from a read error. The chain is built from TRBV7-2 and TRBJ2-7, with D unclear. CDR3 length equals 13 residues. CDR1 SGHTA and CDR2 FQGNSA come from the germline V gene. V lost 2 bases, J lost 4 bases, and 9 bases lay in between. The CDR3 here is CASSLSGQYEQYI. CDR3 DNA: TGTGCCAGCAGCTTATCCGGCCAGTACGAGCAGTACATC.

This clonotype was seen many times. This chain connects TRBV4-2 to TRBJ2-2, with 9 positions matching TRBD2. The length of the CDR3 is 20 residues. V shed 2 bases and J 2 bases; nucleotides not matched to a gene: 15. Germline loops: CDR1 LGHNA, CDR2 YNFKEQ. The CDR3 DNA sequence: TGTGCCAGCAGCCAACCATCGGCCAGCGGGAGGTCAGCAAACACCGGGGAGCTGTTTTTT. Its protein product is CASSQPSASGRSANTGELFF.

This clonotype was observed a handful of times. The rearrangement uses TRBV18 and TRBJ2-1; 9 nucleotides agree with TRBD1. This CDR3 spans 15 amino acids. With V trimmed by 2 bases and J by 7 bases, 6 bases remained unmatched. Germline V gives CDR1 KGHSH, CDR2 LQKENI. This chain's CDR3 is CASSPTQGARNEQFF. In nucleotides, the CDR3 is TGTGCCAGCTCACCAACACAGGGGGCGCGGAATGAGCAGTTCTTC. The full variable domain, its missing parts supplied by reference TRBV18 and TRBJ2-1, is NAGVMQNPRHLVRRRGQEARLRCSPMKGHSHVYWYRQLPEEGLKFMVYLQKENIIDESGMPKERFSAEFPKEGPSILRIQQVVRGDSAAYFCASSPTQGARNEQFFGPGTRLTVL.